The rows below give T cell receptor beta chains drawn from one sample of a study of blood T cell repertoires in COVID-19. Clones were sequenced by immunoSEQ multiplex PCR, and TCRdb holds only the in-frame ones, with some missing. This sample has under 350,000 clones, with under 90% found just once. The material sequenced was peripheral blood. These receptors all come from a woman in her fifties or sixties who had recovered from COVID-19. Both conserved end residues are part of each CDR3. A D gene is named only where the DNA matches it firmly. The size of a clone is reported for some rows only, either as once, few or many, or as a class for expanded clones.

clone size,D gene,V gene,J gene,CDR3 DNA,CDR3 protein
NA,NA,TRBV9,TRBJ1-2,TGTGCCAGCAGCGTAGTTCAGGGCGGCAACTATGGCTACACCTTC,CASSVVQGGNYGYTF
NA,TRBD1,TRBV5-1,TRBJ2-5,TGCGCCAGCAGCTCAGGGACAGCAGTCCAAGAGACCCAGTACTTC,CASSSGTAVQETQYF
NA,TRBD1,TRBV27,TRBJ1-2,TGTGCCAGCAGTAGAAGACAGGGAAGGGACTATGGCTACACCTTC,CASSRRQGRDYGYTF
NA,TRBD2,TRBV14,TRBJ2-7,TGTGCCAGCAGCCAAGATCTAACCGGGAGGGACGAGCAGTACTTC,CASSQDLTGRDEQYF
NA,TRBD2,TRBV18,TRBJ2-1,TGTGCCAGCTCACCAACTGGACTAGCGGACAATGAGCAGTTCTTC,CASSPTGLADNEQFF
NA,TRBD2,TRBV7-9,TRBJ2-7,TGTGCCAGCAGCTCAAGCGGGGCCGCCCTCTCCGAGCAGTACTTC,CASSSSGAALSEQYF
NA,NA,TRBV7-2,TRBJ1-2,TGTGCCAGCAGCTTAGGGGCAGGGAATGGCTACACCTTC,CASSLGAGNGYTF
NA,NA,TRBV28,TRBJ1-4,TGTGCCAGCAGTCCCGGACAGATACGTGAAAAACTGTTTTTT,CASSPGQIREKLFF
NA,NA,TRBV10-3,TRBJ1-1,TGTGCCATCACCGGGCAGGGCACTGAAGCTTTCTTT,CAITGQGTEAFF
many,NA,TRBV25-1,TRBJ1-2,TGTGCCAACATCACAGGTTATGGCTACACCTTC,CANITGYGYTF
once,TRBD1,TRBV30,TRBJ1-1,TGTGCCTGGAGTGCCTTTGGACAGGGGAGGACTGAAGCTTTCTTT,CAWSAFGQGRTEAFF
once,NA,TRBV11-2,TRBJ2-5,TGTGCCAGCAGCTTACTTCGGGAGACCCAGTACTTC,CASSLLRETQYF
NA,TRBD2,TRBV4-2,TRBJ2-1,TGTGCCAGCAGCCATTACCTAGCGGGGGTTAATGAGCAGTTCTTC,CASSHYLAGVNEQFF
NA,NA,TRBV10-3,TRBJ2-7,TGTGCCATCAGTGAGGAGAGTTACGAGCAGTACTTC,CAISEESYEQYF
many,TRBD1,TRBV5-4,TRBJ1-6,TGTGCCAGCAGCTCCCCCCGGACAGGCTATAATTCACCCCTCCACTTT,CASSSPRTGYNSPLHF
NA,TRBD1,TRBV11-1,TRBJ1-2,TGTGCCAGCAGCCCGGACAGGGGAGTGGGAAACTATGGCTACACCTTC,CASSPDRGVGNYGYTF